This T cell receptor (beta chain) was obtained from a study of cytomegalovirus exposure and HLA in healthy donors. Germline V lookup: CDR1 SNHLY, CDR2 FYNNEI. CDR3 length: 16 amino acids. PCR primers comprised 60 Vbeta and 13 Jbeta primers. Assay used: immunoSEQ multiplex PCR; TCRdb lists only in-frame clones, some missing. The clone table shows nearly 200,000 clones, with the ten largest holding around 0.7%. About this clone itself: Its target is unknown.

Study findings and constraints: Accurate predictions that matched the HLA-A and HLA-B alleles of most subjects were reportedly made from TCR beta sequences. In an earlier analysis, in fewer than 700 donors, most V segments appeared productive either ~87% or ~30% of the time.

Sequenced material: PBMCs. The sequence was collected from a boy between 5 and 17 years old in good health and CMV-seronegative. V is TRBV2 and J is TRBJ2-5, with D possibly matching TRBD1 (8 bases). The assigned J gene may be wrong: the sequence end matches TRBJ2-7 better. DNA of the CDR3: TGTGCCAGCAGGGACAGGGAGGGGTTTAGCTCCTACGAGCAGTACTTC. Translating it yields CASRDREGFSSYEQYF.